The 10 T cell receptor beta chains in this list originate from one sample, sequenced in a study of OX40 agonist ivuxolimab in advanced cancers. Clones were read by immunoSEQ multiplex PCR, and TCRdb kept only the in-frame ones, dropping some. The sample carries roughly 34,000 clones, approximately 80% recorded once. Material: CD4+ or CD8+ T cells sorted from blood, obtained in a trial of the OX40 agonist ivuxolimab. Receptor source: an adult with an advanced solid tumor such as melanoma, head and neck, liver or kidney cancer.

The chain carries TRBV7-2 and TRBJ2-7; possibly TRBD1 for D (6 bases). This CDR3 is 14 amino acids long. From germline, CDR1 is SGHTA and CDR2 FQGNSA. V lost 3 bases and J 2 bases, leaving 11 bases between the germline ends. The CDR3 is CASSFMGAPYEQYF. The CDR3 nucleotides are TGTGCCAGCAGCTTCATGGGGGCCCCCTACGAGCAGTACTTC.

The chain couples TRBV15 to TRBJ1-1; maybe TRBD1 (5 bases). The germline CDR1 and CDR2 sequences are LNHNV and YYDKDF (reference sequence). The CDR3 spans 14 residues. With 5 bases removed from V and 0 bases from J, the gap between germline ends came to 10 bases. CDR3 amino acids: CATSLRQMNTEAFF. DNA of the CDR3: TGTGCCACCAGCCTTAGACAGATGAACACTGAAGCTTTCTTT.

The chain is built from TRBV5-6 and TRBJ2-1; D remains unclear. Per germline, CDR1 SGHDT and CDR2 YYEEEE. CDR3 length equals 16 residues. Trimming removed 3 bases from V and 0 bases from J, with 13 bases in between. The CDR3 DNA reads TGTGCCAGCAGCTCGTCTGGTGGTCTCTCCTACAATGAGCAGTTCTTC. This translates into CASSSSGGLSYNEQFF.

This sequence joins TRBV19 and TRBJ2-1; weak D call: TRBD2 (5 bases). V lost 4 bases to trimming and J lost 0 bases, with 10 bases between them. The CDR3 loop spans 15 amino acids. CDR1 is LNHDA, CDR2 SQIVND, per germline (reference sequence). The CDR3 region has the DNA TGTGCCAGTAGTAAACAGCGGAGCTCCTACAATGAGCAGTTCTTC. Encoded protein: CASSKQRSSYNEQFF. The full variable domain, with the rest looked up from reference TRBV19 and TRBJ2-1, is DGGITQSPKYLFRKEGQNVTLSCEQNLNHDAMYWYRQDPGQGLRLIYYSQIVNDFQKGDIAEGYSVSREKKESFPLTVTSAQKNPTAFYLCASSKQRSSYNEQFFGPGTRLTVL.

This clone was seen only a few times. This chain joins TRBV5-6 and TRBJ1-6, with D possibly matching TRBD1 (5 bases). Germline V gene lookup returns CDR1 SGHDT and CDR2 YYEEEE. The CDR3 contains 12 residues. V was shortened by 4 bases and J by 10 bases, with 9 bases between the two germline ends. The CDR3 DNA reads TGTGCCAGCAGCACAGGCTACTCACCCCTCCACTTT. As protein: CASSTGYSPLHF.

This clone showed up just a few times. The chain links TRBV9 to TRBJ1-1, with D maybe TRBD1 (6 bases). Germline CDR1 reads SGDLS; CDR2 reads YYNGEE. Trimming stripped 1 base from V and 4 bases from J, with 8 bases between. This CDR3 region has 13 residues. This CDR3 reads CASSVTGTTEAFF. DNA of the CDR3: TGTGCCAGCAGCGTAACAGGGACCACTGAAGCTTTCTTT.

The V gene is TRBV28, the J gene TRBJ2-7; D gene unclear. V dropped 3 bases and J dropped 2 bases, with 5 bases sitting between them. The CDR3 totals 12 residues. The germline V gene has CDR1 MDHEN and CDR2 SYDVKM. The CDR3 sequence is CASSFGPYEQYF. The DNA of the CDR3 is TGTGCCAGCAGTTTCGGTCCCTACGAGCAGTACTTC. The complete variable domain, with remaining parts taken from reference TRBV28 and TRBJ2-7, reads DVKVTQSSRYLVKRTGEKVFLECVQDMDHENMFWYRQDPGLGLRLIYFSYDVKMKEKGDIPEGYSVSREKKERFSLILESASTNQTSMYLCASSFGPYEQYFGPGTRLTVT.

The chain has TRBV27 and TRBJ2-7; D tentatively fits TRBD1 or TRBD2 (6 bases each). The CDR3 covers 14 residues. The V and J ends lost 5 bases and 4 bases respectively, with 15 bases between them. Germline V lookup: CDR1 MNHEY, CDR2 SMNVEV (reference sequence). DNA for the CDR3: TGTGCCAGCAGTCCGGGGGCGTGGGGATACGAGCAGTACTTC. Translated, it gives CASSPGAWGYEQYF.

The genes are TRBV7-6 and TRBJ2-1; 11 bases fit TRBD2. Germline V gene data show CDR1 as SGHVS and CDR2 as FNYEAQ. Trimming took 3 bases from V and 9 from J; bases not matched to a gene: 10. CDR3 size: 16 residues. Here the CDR3 DNA reads TGTGCCAGCAGCTTTTTTACTAGCGGGAGTCAGAGTGAGCAGTTCTTC. Translation gives CASSFFTSGSQSEQFF.

The chain combines TRBV7-2 with TRBJ2-7; TRBD2 matches at 9 bases. Germline V lookup: CDR1 SGHTA, CDR2 FQGNSA. This CDR3 region has 15 residues. J gave up 3 bases and V 1 base, and 4 bases lay outside the gene matches. This CDR3 is CASSLEAGGFYEQYF. Written as DNA, the CDR3 is TGTGCCAGCAGCTTAGAAGCGGGAGGATTCTACGAGCAGTACTTC.